This TCR beta chain was captured in a study of T-cell reconstitution after alpha-beta-depleted transplantation in children. Preparation of the TCRbeta library was carried out with unique molecular identifiers. In TCRdb, the PCR reads were re-called with MiXCR into one record per CDR3 protein. This sample has nearly 400,000 distinct CDR3 sequences, with around 21% found just once. Germline V CDR1 and CDR2: MNHNS, SASEGT. The CDR3 sequence is 14 residues long. Trimming cost V 6 bases and J 4 bases; bases outside gene matches: 7. The sequencing here drew on PBMCs from the stem cell graft donor, taken from the stem cell graft. This sequence was found in a human donor who donated a stem cell graft to a child with acute myeloid leukemia. The chain joins TRBV6-1 to TRBJ2-7, with 9 nucleotides matching TRBD2. In DNA form, the CDR3 reads TGTGCCAGCAGGAAGCGGGAGGCCCAATACGAGCAGTACTTC. Encoded protein: CASRKREAQYEQYF.